Included here is one T cell receptor (beta chain) sequence, with context. These data are taken from a study of T cell changes during pregnancy in multiple sclerosis. Sequencing was performed with immunoSEQ multiplex PCR; in TCRdb, only in-frame clones are kept and a portion is missing. The sample contains around 77,000 clones, 90% to 95% of which appear only once. Germline values: CDR1 SGHTA, CDR2 FQGNSA. Trimming left V 5 bases short and J 5 bases short, with 19 bases between. CDR3 length: 15 amino acids. The chain employs TRBV7-2 and TRBJ2-7; TRBD2 is a possible D gene (5 bases). This sequence was found in a female donor in good health, enrolled as a control in a pregnancy study. This specimen consisted of peripheral blood, obtained in the third trimester of pregnancy. DNA for the CDR3: TGTGCCAGCAGCCTGAGGGCCTACACCGGCCACGAGCAGTACTTC. Protein sequence: CASSLRAYTGHEQYF.